Listed below are T cell receptor beta chains from one sample, sequenced in a study of cytomegalovirus exposure and HLA in healthy donors. The table came from immunoSEQ multiplex PCR; TCRdb's copy has only in-frame clones and leaves some out. Among 150,000 to 190,000 clones listed, around 80% were seen once. Sequencing used PBMCs. These receptors were taken from a man aged 18 to 30 in good health and CMV-seronegative. Each CDR3 is given with its conserved first and last residue. Fields, in order: V gene, D gene, clone size, J gene, CDR3 protein, CDR3 DNA. The D gene is left open where the match is weak. Clone sizes are given selectively: once, few, many, or a class where the clone is expanded.

>TRBV5-1|TRBD2|.|TRBJ2-7
CASSLGTSGSLSYEQYF
TGCGCCAGCAGCTTAGGGACTAGCGGGAGCCTCTCCTACGAGCAGTACTTC
>TRBV29-1|.|.|TRBJ2-5
CSVEAHGETQYF
TGCAGCGTTGAAGCGCACGGGGAGACCCAGTACTTC
>TRBV5-6|TRBD2|once|TRBJ2-1
CASSLRLAAGDEQFF
TGTGCCAGCAGCTTAAGACTAGCGGCAGGAGATGAGCAGTTCTTC
>TRBV27|.|.|TRBJ2-7
CAGHRGRECEQYF
TGTGCCGGCCATCGGGGGCGGGAGTGCGAGCAGTACTTC
>TRBV11-3|.|once|TRBJ2-2
CASSSSNWGGAGELFF
TGTGCCAGCAGCTCCTCGAATTGGGGGGGCGCCGGGGAGCTGTTTTTT
>TRBV9|TRBD2|.|TRBJ2-2
CASSVGPSGRMMAGELFF
TGTGCCAGCAGCGTAGGACCCAGCGGGAGGATGATGGCCGGGGAGCTGTTTTTT
>TRBV7-8|TRBD1|.|TRBJ2-3
CASSQRTGLRDTQYF
TGTGCCAGCAGCCAAAGGACAGGGTTAAGAGATACGCAGTATTTT
>TRBV5-1|.|few|TRBJ2-7
CASSLARGEDEQYF
TGCGCCAGCAGCTTGGCCAGGGGGGAGGACGAGCAGTACTTC
>TRBV5-4|.|few|TRBJ2-7
CASSRGTLSSYEQYF
TGTGCCAGCAGCCGGGGGACTCTCAGCTCCTACGAGCAGTACTTC
>TRBV18|TRBD2|.|TRBJ2-3
CASSLAGGPGDTQYF
TGTGCCAGCTCCCTAGCGGGAGGGCCGGGAGATACGCAGTATTTT
>TRBV11-2|.|.|TRBJ2-1
CASSLGDSGNYNEQFF
TGTGCCAGCAGCTTAGGAGATAGCGGCAACTACAATGAGCAGTTCTTC
>TRBV2|.|few|TRBJ2-7
CASSSGQRYEQYF
TGTGCCAGCAGTTCCGGACAGAGGTACGAGCAGTACTTC
>TRBV11-2|.|.|TRBJ1-5
CASSLHAVRGPSNQPQHF
TGTGCCAGCAGCTTGCACGCCGTAAGGGGCCCTAGCAATCAGCCCCAGCATTTT
>TRBV6-6|TRBD2|few|TRBJ2-1
CASTQAGGDNEQFF
TGTGCCAGCACTCAGGCGGGAGGGGACAATGAGCAGTTCTTC
>TRBV4-3|TRBD1|.|TRBJ2-6
CASSQQGASGANVLTF
TGCGCCAGCAGCCAACAGGGGGCCTCTGGGGCCAACGTCCTGACTTTC
>TRBV10-2|TRBD1|.|TRBJ1-5
CASSAGTGGPNQPQHF
TGCGCCAGCAGTGCCGGGACAGGGGGCCCCAATCAGCCCCAGCATTTT
>TRBV7-2|TRBD1|.|TRBJ1-3
CASSPFANRGLENTIYF
TGTGCCAGCAGCCCCTTCGCTAACAGGGGATTGGAAAACACCATATATTTT
>TRBV7-9|.|.|TRBJ2-7
CASSNTLGYEQYF
TGTGCCAGCAGCAACACGCTTGGCTACGAGCAGTACTTC
>TRBV27|.|.|TRBJ1-1
CASSLEGSNTEAFF
TGTGCCAGCAGTTTAGAGGGCTCGAACACTGAAGCTTTCTTT
>TRBV4-3|TRBD1|.|TRBJ1-2
CASSQDLGTGKVYGYTF
TGCGCCAGCAGCCAAGATCTGGGGACAGGGAAGGTGTATGGCTACACCTTC
>TRBV7-2|.|.|TRBJ1-2
CASSTESVFTF
TGTGCCAGCAGCACGGAGTCAGTATTCACCTTC
>TRBV7-9|TRBD2|.|TRBJ2-2
CASSLWTSGRLGTGELFF
TGTGCCAGCAGCCTCTGGACTAGCGGGAGATTGGGTACCGGGGAGCTGTTTTTT
>TRBV6-5|TRBD1|.|TRBJ1-2
CASRSTGGWYGYTF
TGTGCCAGCAGATCTACAGGGGGCTGGTATGGCTACACCTTC
>TRBV2|.|.|TRBJ1-1
CASRTPRGGLRNTEAFF
TGTGCCAGCAGAACTCCAAGGGGGGGATTAAGAAACACTGAAGCTTTCTTT
>TRBV5-4|.|few|TRBJ2-1
CASSPGDYNEQFF
TGTGCCAGCAGCCCGGGAGACTACAATGAGCAGTTCTTC
>TRBV14|.|.|TRBJ2-3
CASSQRSTSDTQYF
TGTGCCAGCAGCCAAAGATCCACTAGTGATACGCAGTATTTT
>TRBV5-6|.|few|TRBJ2-4
CASSSGNIQYF
TGTGCCAGCAGCTCGGGAAACATTCAGTACTTC
>TRBV9|.|.|TRBJ1-2
CASSVGSYGYTF
TGTGCCAGCAGCGTCGGGAGTTATGGCTACACCTTC
>TRBV4-3|.|.|TRBJ1-1
CASSQDTRHGGHNTEAFF
TGCGCCAGCAGCCAAGATACCCGACATGGAGGTCATAACACTGAAGCTTTCTTT
>TRBV10-2|.|.|TRBJ2-7
CASSEGLVQYF
TGCGCCAGCAGTGAGGGACTTGTGCAGTACTTC
>TRBV10-3|.|.|TRBJ2-3
CAISPSTRGLSDTQYF
TGTGCCATCAGTCCTTCGACTAGAGGTTTGTCAGATACGCAGTATTTT
>TRBV7-2|TRBD2|.|TRBJ2-2
CASRVGGLANTGELFF
TGTGCCAGCAGAGTGGGAGGGCTGGCGAACACCGGGGAGCTGTTTTTT
>TRBV2|TRBD1|.|TRBJ1-1
CAETGDMSTEAFF
TGTGCCGAAACAGGGGATATGAGCACTGAAGCTTTCTTT
>TRBV9|TRBD2|.|TRBJ2-1
CASSITGTSGLNEQFF
TGTGCCAGCAGCATTACCGGGACTAGCGGGTTGAATGAGCAGTTCTTC
>TRBV7-9|TRBD1|.|TRBJ1-2
CSSSSWTGPRARLYGYTF
TGTTCCAGCAGCTCCTGGACAGGGCCCAGGGCGCGGCTCTATGGCTACACCTTC
>TRBV14|.|.|TRBJ1-3
CASSYREPLSGNTIYF
TGTGCCAGCAGCTACCGGGAACCCCTCTCGGGAAACACCATATATTTT
>TRBV25-1|TRBD1|.|TRBJ2-7
CASSEYGTGNEQYF
TGTGCCAGCAGTGAATATGGGACAGGGAACGAGCAGTACTTC
>TRBV6-5|.|.|TRBJ2-2
CASSYSSESTGELFF
TGTGCCAGCAGTTACTCTAGCGAGAGCACCGGGGAGCTGTTTTTT
>TRBV6-1|TRBD2|few|TRBJ2-3
CASSEAAGGGRDTQYF
TGTGCCAGCAGTGAGGCAGCGGGAGGGGGGAGGGATACGCAGTATTTT
>TRBV19|.|.|TRBJ1-4
CASSPGATNEKLFF
TGTGCCAGTAGCCCCGGTGCAACTAATGAAAAACTGTTTTTT
>TRBV11-3|TRBD2|few|TRBJ2-1
CASSPAGLSNEQFF
TGTGCCAGCTCACCAGCGGGACTTAGTAATGAGCAGTTCTTC
>TRBV28|TRBD2|once|TRBJ2-5
CASSFEGGVETQYF
TGTGCCAGCAGTTTCGAGGGAGGGGTGGAGACCCAGTACTTC
>TRBV7-9|.|once|TRBJ2-2
CASDTTPGELFF
TGTGCCAGCGACACGACCCCCGGGGAGCTGTTTTTT
>TRBV5-4|TRBD1|.|TRBJ2-5
CASSQDREQETQYF
TGTGCCAGCAGCCAGGACAGGGAACAAGAGACCCAGTACTTC
>TRBV5-1|.|.|TRBJ2-3
CASSLADSSTDTQYF
TGCGCCAGCAGCTTGGCGGACAGCAGCACAGATACGCAGTATTTT
>TRBV11-3|TRBD2|.|TRBJ2-7
CASSPGSGRAPLEQYF
TGTGCCAGCAGCCCCGGGTCCGGGAGGGCCCCCCTCGAGCAGTACTTC
>TRBV6-5|TRBD1|.|TRBJ2-7
CASSYSNPGQSYEQYF
TGTGCCAGCAGTTACTCAAACCCGGGACAGAGCTACGAGCAGTACTTC
>TRBV27|TRBD1|.|TRBJ1-2
CASSLDGRGSGYTF
TGTGCCAGCAGTTTAGATGGCAGGGGGTCTGGCTACACCTTC
>TRBV4-1|.|.|TRBJ2-3
CASSRIPDLGADTQYF
TGCGCCAGCAGCCGCATCCCAGATCTAGGGGCAGATACGCAGTATTTT
>TRBV27|TRBD2|.|TRBJ2-1
CASSSTGGTVAYNEQFF
TGTGCCAGCAGTTCTACCGGGGGGACGGTCGCCTACAATGAGCAGTTCTTC
>TRBV5-4|TRBD1|.|TRBJ2-2
CASSRPGTESGELFF
TGTGCCAGCAGCAGGCCAGGGACAGAATCCGGGGAGCTGTTTTTT
>TRBV9|TRBD2|.|TRBJ2-5
CASSVNLAGGSQETQYF
TGTGCCAGCAGCGTAAACCTAGCGGGAGGGTCTCAAGAGACCCAGTACTTC
>TRBV10-3|TRBD2|.|TRBJ2-7
CAIKREVSYEQYF
TGTGCCATCAAGCGGGAGGTGTCCTACGAGCAGTACTTC
>TRBV7-8|.|.|TRBJ2-7
CASSVTYEQYF
TGTGCCAGCAGCGTCACCTACGAGCAGTACTTC
>TRBV28|.|few|TRBJ2-7
CASSLLAEGYF
TGTGCCAGCAGTTTATTGGCAGAGGGGTACTTC